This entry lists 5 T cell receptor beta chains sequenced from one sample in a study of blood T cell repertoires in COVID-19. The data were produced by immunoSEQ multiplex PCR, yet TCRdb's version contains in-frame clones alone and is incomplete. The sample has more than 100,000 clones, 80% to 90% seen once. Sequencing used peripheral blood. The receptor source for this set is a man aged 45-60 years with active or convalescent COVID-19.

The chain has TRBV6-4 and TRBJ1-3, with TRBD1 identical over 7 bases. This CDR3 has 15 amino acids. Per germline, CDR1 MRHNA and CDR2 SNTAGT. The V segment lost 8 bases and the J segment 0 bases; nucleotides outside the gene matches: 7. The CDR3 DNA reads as TGTGCCAGCTTTAACAGGGGAACCTCTGGAAACACCATATATTTT. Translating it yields CASFNRGTSGNTIYF.

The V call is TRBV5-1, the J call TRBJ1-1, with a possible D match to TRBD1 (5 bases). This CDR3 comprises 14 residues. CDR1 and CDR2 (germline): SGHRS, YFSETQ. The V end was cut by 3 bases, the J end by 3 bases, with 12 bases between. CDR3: CASSSKGRDTEAFF. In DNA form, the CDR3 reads TGCGCCAGCAGCTCGAAGGGGCGCGACACTGAAGCTTTCTTT.

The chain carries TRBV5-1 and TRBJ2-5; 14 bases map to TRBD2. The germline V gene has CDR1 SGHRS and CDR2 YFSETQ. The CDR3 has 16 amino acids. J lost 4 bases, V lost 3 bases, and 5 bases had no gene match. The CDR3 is CASSSGLAGGVETQYF. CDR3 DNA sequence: TGCGCCAGCAGCTCCGGACTAGCGGGAGGAGTAGAGACCCAGTACTTC. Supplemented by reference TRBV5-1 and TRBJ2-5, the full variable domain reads KAGVTQTPRYLIKTRGQQVTLSCSPISGHRSVSWYQQTPGQGLQFLFEYFSETQRNKGNFPGRFSGRQFSNSRSEMNVSTLELGDSALYLCASSSGLAGGVETQYFGPGTRLLVL.

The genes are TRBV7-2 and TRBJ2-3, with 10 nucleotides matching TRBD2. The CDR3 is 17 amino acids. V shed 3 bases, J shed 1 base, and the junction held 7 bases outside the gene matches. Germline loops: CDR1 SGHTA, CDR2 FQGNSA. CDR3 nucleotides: TGTGCCAGCAGCTTTCGAGCGGGGGGGCGGGGCACAGATACGCAGTATTTT. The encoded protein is CASSFRAGGRGTDTQYF. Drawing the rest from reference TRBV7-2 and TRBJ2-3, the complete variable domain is GAGVSQSPSNKVTEKGKDVELRCDPISGHTALYWYRQSLGQGLEFLIYFQGNSAPDKSGLPSDRFSAERTGGSVSTLTIQRTQQEDSAVYLCASSFRAGGRGTDTQYFGPGTRLTVL.

The CDR3, as DNA: TGTGCCAGCTCACCCCAGGGGAGCGCTAATGAAAAACTGTTTTTT. Translated, it gives CASSPQGSANEKLFF. The chain couples TRBV18 to TRBJ1-4; D perhaps matches TRBD1 (6 bases). V lost 3 bases, J lost 3 bases, and 11 bases lay in between. Per the germline V gene, CDR1 is KGHSH and CDR2 is LQKENI. There are 15 residues in the CDR3.